The T cell receptor beta chain under discussion was sequenced for a study of beta chain features in type 1 diabetes. Study conclusions and caveats: When Type 1 diabetes patients were examined, their TCRB CDR3s proved moderately but significantly shorter in all four CD4+ subsets. More deletions and fewer insertions at VDJ junctions were found in patients with type 1 diabetes.

Of the isolated RNA, all was reverse transcribed, and so the sequenced material was expressed TCRB transcripts. Clones were read by immunoSEQ multiplex PCR, and TCRdb kept only the in-frame ones, dropping some. The sample has tens of thousands of clones; around 69% are singletons. A note on this clone: Its antigen is still unknown.

CDR3 length: 17 residues. CDR1 is SGDLS and CDR2 is YYNGEE in the germline V gene. Trimming cost V 0 bases and J 0 bases, with 14 bases left between them. The sequencing sample was made of Tregs from blood. The chain links TRBV9 to TRBJ2-3; TRBD1 might be the D (5 bases). The source is a man between 18 and 29 years old with type 1 diabetes. The CDR3 reads CASSVVVGASSTDTQYF. In DNA form, the CDR3 reads TGTGCCAGCAGCGTAGTGGTTGGGGCTTCTAGCACAGATACGCAGTATTTT.